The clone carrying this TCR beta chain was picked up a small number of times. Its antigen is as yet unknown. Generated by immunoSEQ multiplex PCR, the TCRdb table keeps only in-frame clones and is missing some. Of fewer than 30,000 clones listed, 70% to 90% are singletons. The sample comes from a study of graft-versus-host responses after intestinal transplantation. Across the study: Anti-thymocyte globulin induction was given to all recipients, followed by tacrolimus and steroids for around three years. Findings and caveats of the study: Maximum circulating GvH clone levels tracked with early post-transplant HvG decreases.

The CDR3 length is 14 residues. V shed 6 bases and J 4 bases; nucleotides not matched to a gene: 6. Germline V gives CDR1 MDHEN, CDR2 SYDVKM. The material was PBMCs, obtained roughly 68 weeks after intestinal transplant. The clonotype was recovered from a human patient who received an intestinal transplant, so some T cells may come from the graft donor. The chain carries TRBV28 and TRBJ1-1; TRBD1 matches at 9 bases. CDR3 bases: TGTGCCAGCAGACAGGGGGCAGGAGGCACTGAAGCTTTCTTT. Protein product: CASRQGAGGTEAFF.